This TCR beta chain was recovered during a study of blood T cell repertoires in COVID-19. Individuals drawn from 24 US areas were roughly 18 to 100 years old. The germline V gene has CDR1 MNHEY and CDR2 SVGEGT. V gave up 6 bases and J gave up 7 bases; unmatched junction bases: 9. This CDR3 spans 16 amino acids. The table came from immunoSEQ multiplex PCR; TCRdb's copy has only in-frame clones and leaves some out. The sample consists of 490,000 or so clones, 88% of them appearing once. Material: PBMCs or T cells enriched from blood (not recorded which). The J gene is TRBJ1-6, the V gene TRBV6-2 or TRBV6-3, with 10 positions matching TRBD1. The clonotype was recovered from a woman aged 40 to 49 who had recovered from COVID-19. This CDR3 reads CASSRRQGARNSPLHF. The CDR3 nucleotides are TGTGCCAGCAGCAGAAGACAGGGGGCGCGGAATTCACCCCTCCACTTT.